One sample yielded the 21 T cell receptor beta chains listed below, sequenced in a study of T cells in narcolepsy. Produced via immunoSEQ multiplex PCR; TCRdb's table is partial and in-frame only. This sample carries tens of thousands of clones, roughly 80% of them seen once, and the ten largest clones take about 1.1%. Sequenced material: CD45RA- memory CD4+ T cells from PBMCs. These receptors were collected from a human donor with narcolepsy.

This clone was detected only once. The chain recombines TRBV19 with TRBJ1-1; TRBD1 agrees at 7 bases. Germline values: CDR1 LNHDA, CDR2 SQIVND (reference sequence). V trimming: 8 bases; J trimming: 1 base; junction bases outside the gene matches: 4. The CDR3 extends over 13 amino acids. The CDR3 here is CASGDRANTEAFF. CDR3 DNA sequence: TGTGCCAGTGGAGACAGGGCGAACACTGAAGCTTTCTTT.

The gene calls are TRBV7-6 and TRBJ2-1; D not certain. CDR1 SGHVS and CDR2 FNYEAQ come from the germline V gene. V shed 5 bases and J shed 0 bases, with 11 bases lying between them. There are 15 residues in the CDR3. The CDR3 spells CASSPFDHSYNEQFF. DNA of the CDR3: TGTGCCAGCAGCCCATTTGACCACTCCTACAATGAGCAGTTCTTC.

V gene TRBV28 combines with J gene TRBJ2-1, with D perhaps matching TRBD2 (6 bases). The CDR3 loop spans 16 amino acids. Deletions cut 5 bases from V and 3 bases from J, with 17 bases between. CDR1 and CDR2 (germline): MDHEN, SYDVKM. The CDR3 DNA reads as TGTGCCAGCAGTCGCCATAGCGGCGGCCGCTACAATGAGCAGTTCTTC. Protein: CASSRHSGGRYNEQFF.

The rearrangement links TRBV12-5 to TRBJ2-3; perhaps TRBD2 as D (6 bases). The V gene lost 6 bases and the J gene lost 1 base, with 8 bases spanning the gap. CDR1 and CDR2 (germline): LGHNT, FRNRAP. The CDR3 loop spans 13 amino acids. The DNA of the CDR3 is TGTGCTAGTGGCGCTAGCGGCACAGATACGCAGTATTTT. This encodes CASGASGTDTQYF.

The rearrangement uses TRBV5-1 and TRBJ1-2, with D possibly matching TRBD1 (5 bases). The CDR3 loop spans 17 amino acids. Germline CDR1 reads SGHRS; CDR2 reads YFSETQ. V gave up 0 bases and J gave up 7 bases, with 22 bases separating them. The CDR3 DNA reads TGCGCCAGCAGCTTGGGTTCAGGGACTGTAGGGGCCTTTGGCTACACCTTC. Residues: CASSLGSGTVGAFGYTF.

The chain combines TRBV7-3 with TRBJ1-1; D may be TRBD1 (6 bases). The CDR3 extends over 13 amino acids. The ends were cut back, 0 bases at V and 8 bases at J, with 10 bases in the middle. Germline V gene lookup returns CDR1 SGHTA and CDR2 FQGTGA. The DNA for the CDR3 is TGTGCCAGCAGCTTAACAGGGGGTGGGGAAGCTTTCTTT. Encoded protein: CASSLTGGGEAFF.

CDR3 sequence: CASSLVLAGFSYNEQFF. CDR3 nucleotide sequence: TGTGCCAGCAGCTTGGTTTTAGCGGGATTTTCCTACAATGAGCAGTTCTTC. The chain uses TRBV5-5 and TRBJ2-1; 8 bases fit TRBD2. The V gene's germline CDR1 is SGHKS and CDR2 YYEKEE (reference sequence). The CDR3 extends over 17 amino acids. Unmatched junction bases numbered 6, after V lost 0 bases and J lost 1 base.

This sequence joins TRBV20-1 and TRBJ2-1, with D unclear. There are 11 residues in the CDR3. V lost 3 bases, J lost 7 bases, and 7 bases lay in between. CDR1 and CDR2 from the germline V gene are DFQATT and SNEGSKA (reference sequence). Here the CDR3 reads CSASALNEQFF. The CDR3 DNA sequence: TGCAGTGCTAGCGCTCTTAATGAGCAGTTCTTC.

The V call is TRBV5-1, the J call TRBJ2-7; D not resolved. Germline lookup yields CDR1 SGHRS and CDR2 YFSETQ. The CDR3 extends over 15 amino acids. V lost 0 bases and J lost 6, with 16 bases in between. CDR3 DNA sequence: TGCGCCAGCAGCTTGGAGGTCGGACCTCTGAGCGAGCAGTACTTC. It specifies CASSLEVGPLSEQYF. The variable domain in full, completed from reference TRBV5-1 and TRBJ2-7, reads KAGVTQTPRYLIKTRGQQVTLSCSPISGHRSVSWYQQTPGQGLQFLFEYFSETQRNKGNFPGRFSGRQFSNSRSEMNVSTLELGDSALYLCASSLEVGPLSEQYFGPGTRLTVT.

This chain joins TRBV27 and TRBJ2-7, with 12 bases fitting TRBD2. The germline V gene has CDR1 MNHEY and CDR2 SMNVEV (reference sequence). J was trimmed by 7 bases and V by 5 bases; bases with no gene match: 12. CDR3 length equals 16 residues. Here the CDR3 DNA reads TGTGCCAGCAGTCCAAGACTAGCGGGAGTCAAAGGGGAGCAGTACTTC. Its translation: CASSPRLAGVKGEQYF.

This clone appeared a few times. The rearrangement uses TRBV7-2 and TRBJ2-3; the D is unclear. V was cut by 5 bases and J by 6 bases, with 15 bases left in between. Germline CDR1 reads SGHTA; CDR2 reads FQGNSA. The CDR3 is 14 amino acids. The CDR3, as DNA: TGTGCCAGCAGCCTCGATCCCCACCGGGATACGCAGTATTTT. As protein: CASSLDPHRDTQYF.

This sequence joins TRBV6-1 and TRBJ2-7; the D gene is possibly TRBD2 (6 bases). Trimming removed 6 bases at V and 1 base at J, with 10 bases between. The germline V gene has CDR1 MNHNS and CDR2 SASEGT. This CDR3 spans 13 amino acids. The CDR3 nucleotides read TGTGCCAGCAGCCTAGCGCTTTCCTACGAGCAGTACTTC. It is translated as CASSLALSYEQYF.

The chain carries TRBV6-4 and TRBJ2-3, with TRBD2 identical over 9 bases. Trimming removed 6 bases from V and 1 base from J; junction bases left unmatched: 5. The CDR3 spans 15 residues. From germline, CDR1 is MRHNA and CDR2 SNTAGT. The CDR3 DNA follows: TGTGCCAGCAGATTTAGCGGGAGCGGCACAGATACGCAGTATTTT. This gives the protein CASRFSGSGTDTQYF.

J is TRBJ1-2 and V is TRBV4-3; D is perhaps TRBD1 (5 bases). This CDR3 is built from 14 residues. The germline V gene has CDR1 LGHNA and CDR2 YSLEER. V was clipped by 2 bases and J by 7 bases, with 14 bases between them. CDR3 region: CASSQSVSRGGYTF. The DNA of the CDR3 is TGCGCCAGCAGCCAATCAGTCTCGAGGGGTGGCTACACCTTC.

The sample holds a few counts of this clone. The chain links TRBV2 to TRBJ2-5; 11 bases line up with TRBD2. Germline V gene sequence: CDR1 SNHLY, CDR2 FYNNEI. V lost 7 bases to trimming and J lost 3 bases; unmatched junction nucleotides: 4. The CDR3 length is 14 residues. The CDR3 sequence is CASKGTSGEETQYF. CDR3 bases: TGTGCCAGCAAGGGGACTAGCGGAGAAGAGACCCAGTACTTC.

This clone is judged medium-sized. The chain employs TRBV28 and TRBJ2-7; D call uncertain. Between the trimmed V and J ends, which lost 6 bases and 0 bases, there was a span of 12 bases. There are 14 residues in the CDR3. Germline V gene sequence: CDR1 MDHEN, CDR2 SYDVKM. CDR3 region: CASSRLIDSYEQYF. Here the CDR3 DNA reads TGTGCCAGCAGCCGCCTGATCGACTCCTACGAGCAGTACTTC. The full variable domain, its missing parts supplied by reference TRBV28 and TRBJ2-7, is DVKVTQSSRYLVKRTGEKVFLECVQDMDHENMFWYRQDPGLGLRLIYFSYDVKMKEKGDIPEGYSVSREKKERFSLILESASTNQTSMYLCASSRLIDSYEQYFGPGTRLTVT.

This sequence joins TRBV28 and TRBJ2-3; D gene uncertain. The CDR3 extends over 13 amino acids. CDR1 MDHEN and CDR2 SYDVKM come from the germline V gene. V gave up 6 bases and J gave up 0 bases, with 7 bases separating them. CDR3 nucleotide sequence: TGTGCCAGCAGCCGTGCTAGCACAGATACGCAGTATTTT. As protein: CASSRASTDTQYF. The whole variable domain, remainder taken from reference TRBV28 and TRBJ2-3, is DVKVTQSSRYLVKRTGEKVFLECVQDMDHENMFWYRQDPGLGLRLIYFSYDVKMKEKGDIPEGYSVSREKKERFSLILESASTNQTSMYLCASSRASTDTQYFGPGTRLTVL.

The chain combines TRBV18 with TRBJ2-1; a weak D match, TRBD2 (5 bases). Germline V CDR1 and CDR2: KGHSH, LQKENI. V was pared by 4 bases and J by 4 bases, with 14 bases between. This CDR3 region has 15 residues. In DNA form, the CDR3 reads TGTGCCAGCTCACTAGCCAGAGGGTCATACAATGAGCAGTTCTTC. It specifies CASSLARGSYNEQFF.

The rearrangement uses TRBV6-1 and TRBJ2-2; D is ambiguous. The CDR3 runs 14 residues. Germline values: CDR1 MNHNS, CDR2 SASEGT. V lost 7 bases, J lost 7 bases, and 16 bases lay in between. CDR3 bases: TGTGCCAGCATTTCGTCGAGCTTCGGCGGGGAGCTGTTTTTT. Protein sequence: CASISSSFGGELFF.

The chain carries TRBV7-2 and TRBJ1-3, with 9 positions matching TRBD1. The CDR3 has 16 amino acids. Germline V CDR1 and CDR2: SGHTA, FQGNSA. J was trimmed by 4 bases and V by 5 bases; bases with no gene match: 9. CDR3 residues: CASSLRQGEGGNTIYF. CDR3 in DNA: TGTGCCAGCAGCCTCAGACAGGGGGAAGGAGGAAACACCATATATTTT.

The CDR3 nucleotides read TGTGCCTGGAGGATGAGGAGGGATAATTCACCCCTCCACTTT. This codes for CAWRMRRDNSPLHF. The rearrangement links TRBV30 to TRBJ1-6; the D is unclear. Deletions cut 3 bases from V and 5 bases from J, with 11 bases between. The CDR3 extends over 14 amino acids. Germline V gene data show CDR1 as GTSNPN and CDR2 as SVGIG (reference sequence).